This is a list of T cell receptor beta chains from one sample in a study of shared clonotypes between healthy human individuals. TCRdb's copy holds only in-frame clones and misses some; the assay was immunoSEQ multiplex PCR. The sample carries some 1.1 million clones, approximately 77% recorded once. Sample: memory CD4+ T cells from PBMCs. The receptors originated from a man aged 18 to 30 in good health. Some clones in this sample may be carry-over from other donors' samples. CDR3s include the opening cysteine and the closing phenylalanine or tryptophan. A D gene is named only where the DNA matches it firmly. Where a row states a size, it is once, few, many or the class of an expanded clone; other rows omit it.

TRBJ2-1,once,TRBV5-4,NA,TGTGCCAGCAGCTTCGGCAGGGGATACAATGAGCAGTTCTTC,CASSFGRGYNEQFF
TRBJ1-1,few,TRBV9,NA,TGTGCCAGCAGCCTACAGACAGTGAACACTGAAGCTTTCTTT,CASSLQTVNTEAFF
TRBJ1-5,few,TRBV7-2,NA,TGTGCCAGCAGCGGGCTTGGCAATCAGCCCCAGCATTTT,CASSGLGNQPQHF
TRBJ1-4,NA,TRBV11-2,NA,TGTGCCAGCAGCTCAGGAAGAGGGGGAGGTGAAAAACTGTTTTTT,CASSSGRGGGEKLFF
TRBJ1-2,once,TRBV13,NA,TGTGCCAGCAGCTCCCCGAGCACAGGCTCCTATGGCTACACCTTC,CASSSPSTGSYGYTF
TRBJ1-2,NA,TRBV5-1,TRBD1,TGCGCCAGCAGCTTCACCACGACAGGGAACTATGGCTACACCTTC,CASSFTTTGNYGYTF
TRBJ1-3,NA,TRBV9,NA,TGTGCCAGCAGCGTGATTGGTGAAAACACCATATATTTT,CASSVIGENTIYF
TRBJ1-4,NA,TRBV4-1,NA,TGCGCCAGCAGCCAAGAGGTCGGCAGGACACGGGAAAAACTGTTTTTT,CASSQEVGRTREKLFF
TRBJ2-1,NA,TRBV21-1,NA,TGTGCCAGCAGCCCCCTTGCGGGTGGGACCTACAATGAGCAGTTCTTC,CASSPLAGGTYNEQFF
TRBJ1-2,NA,TRBV28,NA,TGTGCCAGCAGTCCCCGTACTAGTGGCTACACCTTC,CASSPRTSGYTF
TRBJ2-7,few,TRBV5-1,TRBD2,TGCGCCAGCAGCTTGGCTCTAGCGGTTCCCCCCGTAAACGAGCAGTACTTC,CASSLALAVPPVNEQYF
TRBJ2-3,NA,TRBV4-2,NA,TGTGCCAGCAGCCAAGGCGGCTCGGAGGCAGATACGCAGTATTTT,CASSQGGSEADTQYF
TRBJ1-2,NA,TRBV5-4,NA,TGTGCCAGCAGCCTACGGACAGTGAACTATGGCTACACCTTC,CASSLRTVNYGYTF
TRBJ1-4,NA,TRBV5-1,TRBD1,TGCGCCAGCACCTTCATGACAGGGGATAATGAAAAACTGTTTTTT,CASTFMTGDNEKLFF
TRBJ1-1,few,TRBV10-3,TRBD1,TGTGCCATCAGTGAGTGGGACAGGATGACTGAAGCTTTCTTT,CAISEWDRMTEAFF
TRBJ1-1,few,TRBV6-5,NA,TGTGCCAGCAGTTACTCGGGGGCTGAAGCTTTCTTT,CASSYSGAEAFF
TRBJ2-7,NA,TRBV5-8,TRBD2,TGTGCCAGCAGCTTGGCCGCGATAGCGGGACCATACGAGCAGTACTTC,CASSLAAIAGPYEQYF
TRBJ2-3,once,TRBV29-1,NA,TGCAGCGCTGTGCTCTACTGGGGGAGCACAGATACGCAGTATTTT,CSAVLYWGSTDTQYF
TRBJ2-3,NA,TRBV7-9,NA,TGTGCCAGCAGCTTAGCTGGGGTCCGGGCGGATACGCAGTATTTT,CASSLAGVRADTQYF
TRBJ1-5,NA,TRBV19,NA,TGTGCCAGTAGTTCTGGGCCAACCCAAGCCCTTTCCCAGCATTTT,CASSSGPTQALSQHF
TRBJ1-5,NA,TRBV5-1,NA,TGCGCCAGCAGCTTGGAGGGGCTGGGCAATCAGCCCCAGCATTTT,CASSLEGLGNQPQHF
TRBJ2-1,NA,TRBV7-6,TRBD2,TGTGCCAGCAGCTTAGTAGCGGGAGGGCCCATTGAGCAGTTCTTC,CASSLVAGGPIEQFF
TRBJ2-1,NA,TRBV7-2,NA,TGTGCCAGCAGCTTAGCGGGAGGAGCGTTTGAAGAGCAGTTCTTC,CASSLAGGAFEEQFF
TRBJ1-1,few,TRBV9,NA,TGTGCCAGCAGCGTGAGGGCAATGAACACTGAAGCTTTCTTT,CASSVRAMNTEAFF
TRBJ1-2,NA,TRBV28,NA,TGTGCCAGCAGTTACAGGGCGTTGGACTATGGCTACACCTTC,CASSYRALDYGYTF
TRBJ1-3,NA,TRBV7-2,NA,TGTGCCAGCAGCTTAGCACCGCGGGCCTCTGGAAACACCATATATTTT,CASSLAPRASGNTIYF
TRBJ1-1,few,TRBV9,NA,TGTGCCAGCAGCCCCAGAGGGGACACTGAAGCTTTCTTT,CASSPRGDTEAFF
TRBJ2-3,NA,TRBV5-1,NA,TGCGCCAGCAGCCTAACTGTCGGGTTTAGCACAGATACGCAGTATTTT,CASSLTVGFSTDTQYF
TRBJ1-5,few,TRBV5-3,TRBD1,TGTGCCAAAGCTTCCGTCCGGGACAGGGGAGGTCAGCCCCAGCATTTT,CAKASVRDRGGQPQHF
TRBJ2-1,NA,TRBV5-1,NA,TGCGCCAGCAGCTTGGAAGATAACAGATACAATGAGCAGTTCTTC,CASSLEDNRYNEQFF
TRBJ1-4,NA,TRBV5-1,NA,TGCGCCAGCAGTCAGAGGCCAGGGAATGAAAAACTGTTTTTT,CASSQRPGNEKLFF
TRBJ2-7,NA,TRBV4-2,NA,TGTGCCAGCAGCCAACAGGACGAGCAGTACTTC,CASSQQDEQYF
TRBJ2-7,once,TRBV9,NA,TGTGCCAGCAGCGTAATGCCAAATGCCTACGAGCAGTACTTC,CASSVMPNAYEQYF
TRBJ2-3,NA,TRBV29-1,NA,TGCAGCGTTGAAGGGGACACCCGGAGCACAGATACGCAGTATTTT,CSVEGDTRSTDTQYF
TRBJ2-5,NA,TRBV28,TRBD1,TGTGCCAGCAGTTTCGGAAGCGGACAGGGACGAGAGACCCAGTACTTC,CASSFGSGQGRETQYF
TRBJ1-5,few,TRBV28,NA,TGTGCCAGCAGTTTGCTCCAACGTCAGCCCCAGCATTTT,CASSLLQRQPQHF
TRBJ2-2,NA,TRBV18,NA,TGTGCCAGCTCACCAAGAGCGGCCGGTTTCGCCGGGGAGCTGTTTTTT,CASSPRAAGFAGELFF
TRBJ1-6,NA,TRBV28,NA,TGTGCCAGCAGTTTGATGGGGGAGGGAAATAATTCACCCCTCCACTTT,CASSLMGEGNNSPLHF
TRBJ2-1,few,TRBV7-2,NA,TGTGCCAGCAGCTTAGTTCCTAGCGTGGGGATGAATGAGCAGTTCTTC,CASSLVPSVGMNEQFF
TRBJ1-4,NA,TRBV19,NA,TGTGCCAGTAGTACGGACTGGTGGGGTGATGAAAAACTGTTTTTT,CASSTDWWGDEKLFF
TRBJ1-1,NA,TRBV11-2,NA,TGTGCCAGCAGGACAGCGAACACTGAAGCTTTCTTT,CASRTANTEAFF
TRBJ1-2,NA,TRBV5-4,NA,TGTGCCAGCAGCTTGGCCGGCGTGGGGGGCGGCTATGGCTACACCTTC,CASSLAGVGGGYGYTF
TRBJ2-3,NA,TRBV27,TRBD2,TGTGCCAGCAGTTGGACTAGCGGAAAAGATACGCAGTATTTT,CASSWTSGKDTQYF
TRBJ1-1,few,TRBV9,TRBD1,TGTGCCAGCAGCGTAGTGTCAACAGGGGGCACTGAAGCTTTCTTT,CASSVVSTGGTEAFF
TRBJ2-2,NA,TRBV2,NA,TGTGCCAGCAGGAGGGGGGCCGGGGAGCTGTTTTTT,CASRRGAGELFF
TRBJ2-2,many,TRBV5-4,NA,TGTGCCAGCAGCTTGGGACAGCTAAACACCGGGGAGCTGTTTTTT,CASSLGQLNTGELFF
TRBJ2-7,NA,TRBV1,NA,TGCACCAGCGGGATCCCAGGGCCCCTCTACGAGCAGTACTTC,CTSGIPGPLYEQYF
TRBJ1-1,NA,TRBV2,TRBD1,TGTGCCAGCAGTCCGGACAGGGGCATGACGAGGACTGAAGCTTTCTTT,CASSPDRGMTRTEAFF
TRBJ2-3,many,TRBV9,TRBD2,TGTGCCAGCAGCGTAGCCCCGGGGAGGGGTGGAGATACGCAGTATTTT,CASSVAPGRGGDTQYF
TRBJ2-5,NA,TRBV15,TRBD2,TGTGCCACCAGCAGAGAGGCCCCGGGCGGGAGTTCCTCCGGCCAAAGAGAGACCCAGTACTTC,CATSREAPGGSSSGQRETQYF
TRBJ1-5,NA,TRBV27,NA,TGTGCCAGCAGTTTAGCAGGAATGAGAAATCAGCCCCAGCATTTT,CASSLAGMRNQPQHF
TRBJ2-7,NA,TRBV27,TRBD2,TGTGCCAGCAGTTTACAGCGGGAGGCCAGCTACGAGCAGTACTTC,CASSLQREASYEQYF
TRBJ2-2,NA,TRBV6-5,NA,TGTGCCAGCAGTGCGGGACACGCGAACACCGGGGAGCTGTTTTTT,CASSAGHANTGELFF
TRBJ2-1,NA,TRBV5-8,NA,TGTGCCAGCAGCTTGGCAGGTTGGAATGAGCAGTTCTTC,CASSLAGWNEQFF
TRBJ1-4,NA,TRBV7-8,TRBD1,TGTGCCAGCAGCTCCCTCACAGGGGCCCTCGACTCCTCAAATGAAAAACTGTTTTTT,CASSSLTGALDSSNEKLFF
TRBJ1-4,once,TRBV5-4,TRBD1,TGTGCCAGCAGCGGGCAGGGGACAGGGGACGAAAAACTGTTTTTT,CASSGQGTGDEKLFF
TRBJ1-1,NA,TRBV7-2,NA,TGTGCCAGCAGCTTAGGGTCGGGTCGAGGAGGGAACACTGAAGCTTTCTTT,CASSLGSGRGGNTEAFF
TRBJ2-1,NA,TRBV7-3,NA,TGTGCCAGCAGCTTCGTTCGGGGCTCCTACAATGAGCAGTTCTTC,CASSFVRGSYNEQFF
TRBJ2-2,NA,TRBV6-1,NA,TGTGCCATTCGCCCCGGGAGAGGGAGCACCGGGGAGCTGTTTTTT,CAIRPGRGSTGELFF